Below are 20 T cell receptor beta chains sequenced from a single sample in a study of neurological immune-mediated disorders. TCRdb analysed the 5' RACE reads with MiXCR anew, one entry per CDR3 protein. The sample has roughly 66,000 distinct CDR3 sequences; under 5.5% are singletons. The sequenced sample consisted of PBMCs. These receptors were taken from a woman in her 70s with multiple sclerosis.

The chain employs TRBV20-1 and TRBJ1-1; no clear D gene. V gave up 6 bases and J gave up 10 bases, with 24 bases separating them. Germline CDR1 and CDR2: DFQATT and SNEGSKA (reference sequence). This CDR3 has 14 residues. The CDR3 nucleotides are TGCAGTGCAAAAACGGGCGTGGTTGAATCCGGAGCTTTCTTT. This gives the protein CSAKTGVVESGAFF.

This chain links TRBV5-6 with TRBJ1-3; no definite D call. Germline loops: CDR1 SGHDT, CDR2 YYEEEE. CDR3 length: 16 amino acids. V was shortened by 4 bases and J by 0 bases, with 14 bases between the two germline ends. This CDR3 is CASSTPAGNSGNTIYF. DNA of the CDR3: TGTGCCAGCAGCACCCCTGCGGGGAACTCTGGAAACACCATATATTTT.

This clonotype was detected only a few times. The V gene is TRBV12-3 or TRBV12-4, the J gene TRBJ1-1; a possible D gene is TRBD1 (5 bases). V lost 5 bases and J 1 base, leaving 11 bases between the germline ends. The CDR3 has 14 amino acids. CDR3 nucleotide sequence: TGTGCCAGCAGTCCGGGACGTAGGAACACTGAAGCTTTCTTT. It is translated as CASSPGRRNTEAFF.

This clonotype was found many times. V usage is TRBV7-2 and J usage is TRBJ1-3, with D maybe TRBD1 (5 bases). The germline gives CDR1 SGHTA, CDR2 FQGNSA. The CDR3 contains 16 residues. Trimming stripped 4 bases from V and 4 bases from J, with 17 bases between. The CDR3 reads CASSSFRVQQGNTIYF. The CDR3 DNA reads TGTGCCAGCAGCTCATTCAGGGTTCAGCAAGGAAACACCATATATTTT.

This clonotype was counted ten times or more. CDR3 in amino acids: CASSFGGRTYNEQFF. The CDR3, as DNA: TGCGCCAGCAGCTTCGGGGGGCGCACCTACAATGAGCAGTTCTTC. The V call is TRBV5-1, the J call TRBJ2-1; tentative D call: TRBD2 (7 bases). The CDR3 totals 15 residues. CDR1 is SGHRS and CDR2 is YFSETQ in the germline V gene. V was trimmed by 2 bases and J by 2 bases, leaving 11 bases between them.

This clonotype came up many times. The rearrangement links TRBV5-1 to TRBJ2-1; 10 bases fit TRBD2. The CDR3 is 18 residues long. The germline gives CDR1 SGHRS, CDR2 YFSETQ. V dropped 0 bases and J dropped 1; count of bases not matched to a gene: 7. In nucleotides, the CDR3 is TGCGCCAGCAGCTTGGGCCTAGCGGGAGTAGGTTCCTACAATGAGCAGTTCTTC. It specifies CASSLGLAGVGSYNEQFF. The full variable domain, its missing parts supplied by reference TRBV5-1 and TRBJ2-1, is KAGVTQTPRYLIKTRGQQVTLSCSPISGHRSVSWYQQTPGQGLQFLFEYFSETQRNKGNFPGRFSGRQFSNSRSEMNVSTLELGDSALYLCASSLGLAGVGSYNEQFFGPGTRLTVL.

The chain couples TRBV21-1 to TRBJ1-1. TRBV21-1 is a recognized pseudogene. This CDR3 region has 15 residues. The CDR3 loop reads CASSKAVRGNTEAFF. DNA of the CDR3: TGTGCCAGCAGCAAAGCGGTCAGAGGGAACACTGAAGCTTTCTTT.

This clonotype was recorded many times. This chain links TRBV5-1 with TRBJ1-1; D perhaps matches TRBD1 (5 bases). V was clipped by 4 bases and J by 3 bases, with 13 bases between them. This CDR3 has 14 amino acids. CDR1 and CDR2 (germline): SGHRS, YFSETQ. Here the CDR3 DNA reads TGCGCCAGCAGCAAGGTCGGGGGGGACACTGAAGCTTTCTTT. The encoded protein is CASSKVGGDTEAFF.

This clonotype has a count of ten or more. The chain joins TRBV5-1 to TRBJ2-3; D is perhaps TRBD2 (5 bases). CDR3 length: 16 residues. CDR1 and CDR2 from the germline V gene are SGHRS and YFSETQ. V gave up 1 base and J gave up 0 bases, with 12 bases separating them. The CDR3 DNA follows: TGCGCCAGCAGCTTGTCGCGACGGGGAAGCACAGATACGCAGTATTTT. Protein sequence: CASSLSRRGSTDTQYF.

This clonotype was found many times. The rearrangement joins TRBV6-6 to TRBJ1-1; 8 positions match TRBD1. There are 16 residues in the CDR3. J was trimmed by 3 bases and V by 6 bases; bases with no gene match: 12. Germline values: CDR1 MNHNY, CDR2 SVGAGI (reference sequence). CDR3 sequence reads: CASRTGVGLMDTEAFF. In DNA, the CDR3 is TGTGCCAGCAGGACAGGGGTGGGACTCATGGACACTGAAGCTTTCTTT.

This clonotype was found many times. The V and J genes are TRBV5-1 and TRBJ1-6, with D perhaps TRBD1 (6 bases). CDR1 and CDR2 from the germline V gene are SGHRS and YFSETQ. CDR3 length: 16 amino acids. Deletions cut 4 bases from V and 7 bases from J, with 18 bases between. Here the CDR3 DNA reads TGCGCCAGCAGCCAGGAGGGGGACGTTCGGAATTCACCCCTCCACTTT. It codes for CASSQEGDVRNSPLHF.

The table lists this clonotype with many counts. The rearrangement uses TRBV25-1 and TRBJ2-3, with 8 bases identical to TRBD2. This CDR3 region has 18 residues. V lost 5 bases to trimming and J lost 2 bases; unmatched junction nucleotides: 15. Germline lookup yields CDR1 MGHDK and CDR2 SYGVNS. CDR3 DNA sequence: TGTGCCAGCAGTTACACAGCGGGAGAGGTACGGAACACAGATACGCAGTATTTT. The encoded protein is CASSYTAGEVRNTDTQYF. The whole variable domain, filled in from reference TRBV25-1 and TRBJ2-3, reads EADIYQTPRYLVIGTGKKITLECSQTMGHDKMYWYQQDPGMELHLIHYSYGVNSTEKGDLSSESTVSRIRTEHFPLTLESARPSHTSQYLCASSYTAGEVRNTDTQYFGPGTRLTVL.

This clonotype occurred a few times. The chain is built from TRBV10-1 and TRBJ2-7; no clear D. Germline V CDR1 and CDR2: WNHNN, SYGVQD (reference sequence). The CDR3 contains 14 residues. The ends were cut back, 4 bases at V and 0 bases at J, with 10 bases in the middle. CDR3 loop: CASSAEKASYEQYF. As DNA, the CDR3 is TGCGCCAGCAGTGCCGAGAAAGCCTCCTACGAGCAGTACTTC.

Worth noting for this clonotype: A much larger clone lies one base from this, so it may be a read error. The rearrangement uses TRBV5-1 and TRBJ2-1, with a tentative D call TRBD2 (5 bases). Trimming took off 0 bases at V and 5 bases at J, with 12 bases between the two ends. From germline, CDR1 is SGHRS and CDR2 YFSETQ. This CDR3 spans 15 amino acids. CDR3 coding DNA: TGCGCCAGCAGCTTGGAAGCGGCCAACGACAATGAGCAGTTCTTC. Its protein is CASSLEAANDNEQFF. The whole variable domain, filled in from reference TRBV5-1 and TRBJ2-1, reads KAGVTQTPRYLIKTRGQQVTLSCSPISGHRSVSWYQQTPGQGLQFLFEYFSETQRNKGNFPGRFSGRQFSNSRSEMNVSTLELGDSALYLCASSLEAANDNEQFFGPGTRLTVL.

There are many counts of this clonotype. V usage is TRBV7-2 and J usage is TRBJ2-1; D is perhaps TRBD2 (5 bases). Germline CDR1 is SGHTA and CDR2 is FQGNSA. CDR3 size: 14 residues. V was shortened by 5 bases and J by 9 bases, with 17 bases between the two germline ends. DNA for the CDR3: TGTGCCAGCAGCCTGAAAACTAGAACGGGTGAGCAGTTCTTC. Its translation: CASSLKTRTGEQFF.

Ten or more counts support this clonotype. The rearrangement uses TRBV12-3 or TRBV12-4 and TRBJ2-1, with 9 bases identical to TRBD2. The ends lost 6 bases at V and 4 bases at J; junction bases unmatched: 7. The CDR3 is made up of 15 amino acids. CDR3 in DNA: TGTGCCAGCAGCAGGACTAGCGTCGGTTACAATGAGCAGTTCTTC. This gives the protein CASSRTSVGYNEQFF.

This clonotype appeared many times. The rearrangement joins TRBV20-1 to TRBJ1-2; 9 bases align to TRBD1. Trimming took 3 bases from V and 6 from J; bases not matched to a gene: 8. Germline V CDR1 and CDR2: DFQATT, SNEGSKA (reference sequence). The CDR3 length is 14 residues. In DNA, the CDR3 is TGCAGTGCTAGGTTGGACAGGGGTGTCGATGGCTACACCTTC. Amino acid sequence: CSARLDRGVDGYTF.

This sequence joins TRBV7-8 and TRBJ2-7, with 11 bases lining up with TRBD1. Trimming at V came to 5 bases and at J to 2 bases, leaving 8 bases not matched to a gene. Germline CDR1 and CDR2: SGHVS and FQNEAQ. The CDR3 runs to 16 residues. The CDR3, as DNA: TGTGCCAGCAGCCCAGAAGGGACAGGGGGACCCTACGAGCAGTACTTC. It encodes CASSPEGTGGPYEQYF. Drawing the rest from reference TRBV7-8 and TRBJ2-7, the complete variable domain is GAGVSQSPRYKVAKRGQDVALRCDPISGHVSLFWYQQALGQGPEFLTYFQNEAQLDKSGLPSDRFFAERPEGSVSTLKIQRTQQEDSAVYLCASSPEGTGGPYEQYFGPGTRLTVT.

Ten or more counts support this clonotype. The chain is built from TRBV6-2 or TRBV6-3 and TRBJ2-4; D remains ambiguous. This CDR3 contains 12 residues. Trimming cost V 4 bases and J 1 base, with 2 bases left between them. In germline, CDR1 is MNHEY, CDR2 SVGEGT. The CDR3 coding sequence is TGTGCCAGCAGTTTGGCCAAAAACATTCAGTACTTC. It is translated as CASSLAKNIQYF.

This clonotype has at least ten counts. The gene calls are TRBV20-1 and TRBJ1-1; the D is unclear. V gave up 4 bases and J gave up 1 base, with 16 bases separating them. Per the germline V gene, CDR1 is DFQATT and CDR2 is SNEGSKA (reference sequence). The CDR3 extends over 15 amino acids. CDR3 in DNA: TGCAGTGCTAAGGTCGGCGGACGTCCGAACACTGAAGCTTTCTTT. Protein sequence: CSAKVGGRPNTEAFF.